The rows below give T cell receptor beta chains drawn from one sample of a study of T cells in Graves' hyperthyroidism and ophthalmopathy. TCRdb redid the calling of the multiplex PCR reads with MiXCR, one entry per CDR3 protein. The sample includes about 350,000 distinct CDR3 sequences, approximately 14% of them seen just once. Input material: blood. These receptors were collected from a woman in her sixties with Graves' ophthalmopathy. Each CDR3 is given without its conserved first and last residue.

ASSYSTLAGVEEQF,TRBV6-2/TRBV6-3
ASSRLTSRDEQF,TRBV3-1
ASSLGGFGETQY,TRBV12-3/TRBV12-4
AIAGTSGRSSYNEQF,TRBV10-3
ASSSVQGRTYEQY,TRBV7-9
ASSPFLREQF,TRBV18
ASSQWEYEQY,TRBV3-1
ASSSGLGGYEQF,TRBV14
ASSPRTGGGEQY,TRBV9
ASSGSGRSGETQY,TRBV9
ASTLGAGGPGNEQF,TRBV9
ASSPRDHNEQF,TRBV5-1
TSSLLVAGRETQY,TRBV28
ASSLRQGEAF,TRBV6-1
ASRRLAGELNEQF,TRBV11-2
AWSVGDTGELF,TRBV30
ASTLTSGSGETQY,TRBV6-1
ASSQEGTSGIHSYNEQF,TRBV4-2
ASSSGLAGNTGELF,TRBV5-1
ASSASFPRTSGSSGGEQF,TRBV11-2
ASSHAGDRSYEQY,TRBV3-1
ASSRPSGTGQSEQY,TRBV5-1
ASSSGLPTEAF,TRBV11-2
AWSVRREGGEQF,TRBV30
ASSEWAEAF,TRBV10-2
SARDMVGTDTQY,TRBV20-1
ASSDMGPGRNTIY,TRBV2
ASSPRVHYEQY,TRBV14
ASSLKDRAYEQY,TRBV7-6
ASSEVEAGVGEQY,TRBV2
ATSRAKGSSYEQY,TRBV2
ASSAWPTDTQY,TRBV7-6
ASSPSATRETQY,TRBV11-2